This is a list of T cell receptor beta chains from one sample in a study of blood T cell repertoires in COVID-19. Measured with immunoSEQ multiplex PCR; TCRdb has only the in-frame clones, and not every one. The data contain approximately 280,000 clones, 65% to 90% of them singletons. Source material: peripheral blood. The receptors derive from a man aged 50 to 59 with active or convalescent COVID-19. Each CDR3 is given with its conserved first and last residue. D genes are given only for firm matches. Only part of the rows carry a size: once, few, many, or a class if the clone is expanded.

d_call: -; clone_size: -; v_call: TRBV14; j_call: TRBJ2-5; cdr3_aa: CASSHSETQYF; cdr3_nt: TGTGCCAGCAGCCACTCAGAGACCCAGTACTTC
d_call: -; clone_size: -; v_call: TRBV28; j_call: TRBJ1-5; cdr3_aa: CASSFRRSNQPQHF; cdr3_nt: TGTGCCAGCAGTTTCCGGCGGAGCAATCAGCCCCAGCATTTT
d_call: TRBD1; clone_size: -; v_call: TRBV7-9; j_call: TRBJ1-2; cdr3_aa: CASSPQTGLFGYTF; cdr3_nt: TGTGCCAGCAGCCCACAGACAGGGCTTTTTGGCTACACCTTC
d_call: TRBD1; clone_size: -; v_call: TRBV7-8; j_call: TRBJ2-1; cdr3_aa: CVSTQGVGQSEQFF; cdr3_nt: TGTGTCAGCACCCAGGGGGTAGGACAATCTGAGCAGTTCTTC
d_call: -; clone_size: -; v_call: TRBV14; j_call: TRBJ2-7; cdr3_aa: CASSQVGGAGQYF; cdr3_nt: TGTGCCAGCAGCCAAGTTGGAGGTGCCGGGCAGTACTTC
d_call: -; clone_size: -; v_call: TRBV7-3; j_call: TRBJ2-2; cdr3_aa: CASSLRGSPARTGELFF; cdr3_nt: TGTGCCAGCAGCTTACGGGGATCCCCCGCCAGGACCGGGGAGCTGTTTTTT
d_call: TRBD2; clone_size: -; v_call: TRBV29-1; j_call: TRBJ2-1; cdr3_aa: CSVAPGLAGAYNEQFF; cdr3_nt: TGCAGCGTTGCCCCAGGACTAGCGGGAGCCTACAATGAGCAGTTCTTC
d_call: TRBD1; clone_size: -; v_call: TRBV5-6; j_call: TRBJ1-5; cdr3_aa: CASSSGTVNQPQHF; cdr3_nt: TGTGCCAGCAGCTCCGGGACAGTAAATCAGCCCCAGCATTTT
d_call: TRBD1; clone_size: -; v_call: TRBV19; j_call: TRBJ1-5; cdr3_aa: CASSNRDRGSGPQHF; cdr3_nt: TGTGCCAGTAGTAATCGGGACAGGGGCAGTGGGCCCCAGCATTTT
d_call: TRBD2; clone_size: few; v_call: TRBV7-2; j_call: TRBJ2-1; cdr3_aa: CASSFRTSYPGEQFF; cdr3_nt: TGTGCCAGCAGCTTCCGGACTAGTTATCCTGGTGAGCAGTTCTTC
d_call: -; clone_size: -; v_call: TRBV19; j_call: TRBJ1-1; cdr3_aa: CASRKFLQGVNTEAFF; cdr3_nt: TGTGCCAGTAGGAAATTCCTACAGGGAGTGAACACTGAAGCTTTCTTT
d_call: TRBD2; clone_size: once; v_call: TRBV18; j_call: TRBJ2-5; cdr3_aa: CASSPQLAEETQYF; cdr3_nt: TGTGCCAGCTCACCACAACTAGCGGAAGAGACCCAGTACTTC
d_call: -; clone_size: -; v_call: TRBV27; j_call: TRBJ2-7; cdr3_aa: CASSFRRSGGPNYEQYF; cdr3_nt: TGTGCCAGCAGCTTCCGGCGGTCCGGGGGTCCCAACTACGAGCAGTACTTC
d_call: TRBD1; clone_size: few; v_call: TRBV4-2; j_call: TRBJ1-1; cdr3_aa: CASSPTGGKAFF; cdr3_nt: TGTGCCAGCAGCCCAACAGGGGGAAAAGCTTTCTTT
d_call: TRBD2; clone_size: -; v_call: TRBV11-2; j_call: TRBJ2-3; cdr3_aa: CASSSTSGIRDTQYF; cdr3_nt: TGTGCCAGCAGCTCGACCAGCGGGATTAGAGATACGCAGTATTTT
d_call: -; clone_size: once; v_call: TRBV6-2/TRBV6-3; j_call: TRBJ1-1; cdr3_aa: CASSYPTGNTEAFF; cdr3_nt: TGTGCCAGCAGTTACCCGACAGGCAACACTGAAGCTTTCTTT
d_call: TRBD2; clone_size: -; v_call: TRBV5-1; j_call: TRBJ2-3; cdr3_aa: CASSLYSGSAADTQYF; cdr3_nt: TGCGCCAGCAGCTTATATAGCGGGAGTGCGGCAGATACGCAGTATTTT
d_call: TRBD1; clone_size: -; v_call: TRBV5-1; j_call: TRBJ1-1; cdr3_aa: CASSPGPQGGNTEAFF; cdr3_nt: TGCGCCAGCAGCCCAGGACCCCAGGGGGGCAACACTGAAGCTTTCTTT
d_call: -; clone_size: -; v_call: TRBV3-1/TRBV3-2; j_call: TRBJ1-2; cdr3_aa: CASRIRGEVGYTF; cdr3_nt: TGTGCCAGCAGGATCCGGGGGGAGGTTGGCTACACCTTC
d_call: -; clone_size: -; v_call: TRBV7-9; j_call: TRBJ1-2; cdr3_aa: CASSPQGCKECGYTF; cdr3_nt: TGTGCCAGCAGCCCTCAGGGGTGTAAGGAGTGTGGCTACACCTTC
d_call: TRBD1; clone_size: -; v_call: TRBV7-2; j_call: TRBJ1-2; cdr3_aa: CASSLGTDTGALLGYTF; cdr3_nt: TGTGCCAGCAGCTTAGGGACCGATACAGGGGCCTTATTGGGCTACACCTTC
d_call: TRBD1; clone_size: -; v_call: TRBV2; j_call: TRBJ2-5; cdr3_aa: CASSVFGTRGQGETQYF; cdr3_nt: TGTGCCAGCAGTGTTTTCGGCACGAGGGGGCAGGGAGAGACCCAGTACTTC
d_call: TRBD1; clone_size: -; v_call: TRBV4-1; j_call: TRBJ2-1; cdr3_aa: CASSQGGGQGVSEQFF; cdr3_nt: TGCGCCAGCAGCCAAGGGGGTGGGCAGGGGGTGAGTGAGCAGTTCTTC
d_call: TRBD1; clone_size: -; v_call: TRBV5-1; j_call: TRBJ2-3; cdr3_aa: CASSQGAPNGDTQYF; cdr3_nt: TGCGCCAGCAGCCAGGGGGCACCTAACGGTGATACGCAGTATTTT
d_call: -; clone_size: -; v_call: TRBV19; j_call: TRBJ1-2; cdr3_aa: CASSIAALANYGYTF; cdr3_nt: TGTGCCAGTAGTATCGCCGCATTAGCTAACTATGGCTACACCTTC
d_call: TRBD2; clone_size: once; v_call: TRBV28; j_call: TRBJ2-7; cdr3_aa: CASSFQRLAGAPRYEQYF; cdr3_nt: TGTGCCAGCAGTTTCCAGAGACTAGCGGGAGCACCTCGGTACGAGCAGTACTTC
d_call: -; clone_size: -; v_call: TRBV3-1/TRBV3-2; j_call: TRBJ1-3; cdr3_aa: CASSTMESGTIYF; cdr3_nt: TGTGCCAGCAGCACAATGGAGAGCGGCACCATATATTTT
d_call: -; clone_size: -; v_call: TRBV23-1; j_call: TRBJ1-2; cdr3_aa: CASSPAGVDYGYTF; cdr3_nt: TGCGCCAGCAGTCCTGCAGGGGTTGACTATGGCTACACCTTC
d_call: TRBD1; clone_size: -; v_call: TRBV5-4; j_call: TRBJ1-2; cdr3_aa: CASSGTGGTRGYTF; cdr3_nt: TGTGCCAGCAGCGGGACAGGGGGTACGAGGGGCTACACCTTC